This T cell receptor (beta chain) comes out of a study of glioma-infiltrating T cells after dendritic cell vaccination. Amplification used 60 V beta primers and 13 J beta primers. Only in-frame clones appear in the TCRdb table, and some are missing; sequencing was by immunoSEQ multiplex PCR. The sample consists of 75,000 to 100,000 clones, 79% of them appearing once. The CDR3 length is 15 residues. CDR1 and CDR2 from the germline V gene are GTSNPN and SVGIG (reference sequence). V was shortened by 0 bases and J by 9 bases, with 18 bases between the two germline ends. This specimen consisted of blood, obtained before dendritic cell vaccination. This chain joins TRBV30 and TRBJ2-4; D possibly corresponds to TRBD2 (6 bases). The TCR sequence derives from a human donor with glioblastoma. The CDR3 sequence is CAWSVLLRRGGIQYF. CDR3 bases: TGTGCCTGGAGTGTACTGTTGAGGAGGGGCGGCATTCAGTACTTC.